This T cell receptor (beta chain) was sequenced during a study of T-cell reconstitution after alpha-beta-depleted transplantation in children. Whole-study findings and limits: Expanded clones from the graft, numbering several hundred, reportedly supplied alpha-beta T cells about two months after transplant. Elevated TCRbeta diversity at day 60 was traced, in some patients, to surviving recipient T cells and thymic progenitors. A year had passed since transplant, and T-cell counts and diversity by then came mostly from newly produced T cells.

TCRbeta library preparation incorporated unique molecular identifiers. MiXCR was run by TCRdb on the PCR reads, yielding one entry per CDR3 protein. The profile shows just under 350,000 distinct CDR3 sequences, 16% of them singletons. Germline V CDR1 and CDR2: MNHNS, SASEGT. The CDR3 extends over 15 amino acids. V was clipped by 3 bases and J by 0 bases, with 11 bases between them. For this clonotype: No antigen is known for it.

The starting material was PBMCs, mostly from graft donor cells, obtained 360 days after TCRalphabeta/CD19-depleted stem cell transplant. The chain employs TRBV6-1 and TRBJ1-1, with no clear D. The clonotype was recovered from a male patient aged 2-10 years who had a stem cell transplant for acute lymphoblastic leukemia, so the T cells may come from the graft donor. The CDR3 reads CASSDPVSMNTEAFF. The DNA for the CDR3 is TGTGCCAGCAGTGATCCGGTTTCCATGAACACTGAAGCTTTCTTT.